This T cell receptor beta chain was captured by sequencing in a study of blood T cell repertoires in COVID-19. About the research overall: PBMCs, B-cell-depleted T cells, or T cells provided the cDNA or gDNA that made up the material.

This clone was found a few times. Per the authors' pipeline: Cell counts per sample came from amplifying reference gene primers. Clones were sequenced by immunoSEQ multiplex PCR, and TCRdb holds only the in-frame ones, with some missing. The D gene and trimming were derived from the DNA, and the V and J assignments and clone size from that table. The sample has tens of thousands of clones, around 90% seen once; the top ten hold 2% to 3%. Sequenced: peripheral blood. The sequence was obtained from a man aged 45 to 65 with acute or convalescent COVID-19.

CDR3 in DNA: TGTGCCAGCAGCCTTGCCCCGGGGAGGGGAGATACGCAGTATTTT. Translation gives CASSLAPGRGDTQYF. The genes are TRBV7-8 and TRBJ2-3, with TRBD2 matching 7 bases. Germline V gene lookup returns CDR1 SGHVS and CDR2 FQNEAQ. The trim removed 5 bases at V and 5 bases at J, leaving 10 bases unmatched. The CDR3 has 15 residues.